A selection of T cell receptor beta chains follows, all from one sample in a study of T cells after yellow fever vaccination. MiXCR, run by TCRdb on the 5' RACE reads, gives a single entry per CDR3 protein. This sample yields under 700,000 distinct CDR3 sequences, of which around a sixth are seen a single time; 17% belongs to the top ten. Source: PBMCs, taken 5 days after the first yellow fever vaccination. These TCRs come from a man aged 18 to 30 who received the YFV17D yellow fever vaccine. CDR3s include the opening cysteine and the closing phenylalanine or tryptophan. D genes are given only for firm matches. Clone size is stated in some rows and not others, as once, few, many or a class when expanded.

>-|TRBV29-1|TRBJ2-7|-
CSVVSSYEQYF
TGCAGCGTTGTGTCGAGTTACGAGCAGTACTTC
>-|TRBV29-1|TRBJ1-5|few
CSVGDYSNQPQHF
TGCAGCGTTGGGGACTATAGCAATCAGCCCCAGCATTTT
>-|TRBV20-1|TRBJ1-1|-
CSARQDRGAAFF
TGCAGTGCTAGACAGGACAGAGGGGCAGCTTTCTTT
>-|TRBV3-1|TRBJ1-6|few
CASSPSPGLSSYNSPLHF
TGTGCCAGCAGCCCCTCGCCAGGACTGAGCTCCTATAATTCACCCCTCCACTTT
>-|TRBV27|TRBJ1-5|few
CASSLAGPYQPQHF
TGTGCCAGCAGTTTAGCGGGGCCGTATCAGCCCCAGCATTTT
>TRBD2|TRBV5-6|TRBJ2-3|-
CASTKAGGPGDTQYF
TGTGCCAGCACCAAAGCGGGGGGGCCTGGAGATACGCAGTATTTT
>-|TRBV7-3|TRBJ2-3|many
CASSQHPKSGGDTQYF
TGTGCCAGCAGCCAACACCCCAAGTCCGGGGGAGATACGCAGTATTTT
>-|TRBV4-3|TRBJ2-7|few
CASSQDLLGPNYEQYF
TGCGCCAGCAGCCAAGACCTCCTGGGACCAAACTACGAGCAGTACTTC
>-|TRBV5-6|TRBJ1-1|few
CASSPDLSNTEAFF
TGTGCCAGCAGCCCCGACTTATCGAACACTGAAGCTTTCTTT
>-|TRBV7-2|TRBJ1-1|-
CASSLDFGLQRAFF
TGTGCCAGCAGCTTAGATTTTGGCCTGCAGCGAGCTTTCTTT
>-|TRBV5-1|TRBJ2-5|-
CASSRNEETQYF
TGCGCCAGCAGCCGGAATGAAGAGACCCAGTACTTC
>-|TRBV5-1|TRBJ2-7|few
CASSRTASYEQYF
TGCGCCAGCAGCAGGACGGCCTCCTACGAGCAGTACTTC
>-|TRBV4-2|TRBJ1-5|-
CASSQEDWGSNQPQHF
TGTGCCAGCAGCCAAGAAGACTGGGGGTCCAATCAGCCCCAGCATTTT
>-|TRBV6-5|TRBJ1-1|-
CASKRGTEAFF
TGTGCCAGTAAGAGAGGCACTGAAGCTTTCTTT
>-|TRBV4-2|TRBJ2-4|-
CASSQDFSGSPRAKNIQYF
TGTGCCAGCAGCCAAGATTTCAGCGGGTCACCGAGAGCCAAAAACATTCAGTACTTC
>-|TRBV12-3/TRBV12-4|TRBJ2-3|few
CASSLNSLASDTQYF
TGTGCCAGCAGTTTAAATTCCCTAGCATCTGATACGCAGTATTTT
>-|TRBV9|TRBJ1-1|-
CASSVEPTSTEAFF
TGTGCCAGCAGCGTAGAGCCTACAAGCACTGAAGCTTTCTTT
>TRBD1|TRBV6-1|TRBJ1-2|-
CASEDRGRDYGYTF
TGTGCCAGCGAGGACAGGGGGCGCGACTATGGCTACACCTTC
>TRBD1|TRBV14|TRBJ2-3|-
CASSQVAPHRGKVGTDTQYF
TGTGCCAGCAGCCAAGTAGCGCCTCACAGGGGGAAGGTTGGCACAGATACGCAGTATTTT
>TRBD1|TRBV7-2|TRBJ1-5|-
CASSTRQGAGQPQHF
TGTGCCAGCAGCACCCGACAGGGGGCTGGTCAGCCCCAGCATTTT
>TRBD2|TRBV6-1|TRBJ2-7|few
CASTPSGGTYEQYF
TGTGCCAGCACCCCTAGCGGGGGGACCTACGAGCAGTACTTC
>-|TRBV11-2|TRBJ2-5|few
CASSLAGGGGQTQYF
TGTGCCAGCAGCTTAGCAGGAGGGGGTGGACAGACCCAGTACTTC
>-|TRBV5-1|TRBJ2-5|few
CASSLRAGVETQYF
TGCGCCAGCAGCTTGAGAGCTGGAGTGGAGACCCAGTACTTC
>-|TRBV19|TRBJ1-5|few
CASSTLGDQPQHF
TGTGCCAGTAGTACTCTTGGGGATCAGCCCCAGCATTTT
>TRBD2|TRBV5-6|TRBJ2-5|-
CASSPGGGRAKETQYF
TGTGCCAGCAGTCCAGGCGGGGGGCGGGCGAAAGAGACCCAGTACTTC
>-|TRBV5-4|TRBJ2-1|-
CASRTGSSYNEQFF
TGTGCCAGCCGGACGGGGAGCTCCTACAATGAGCAGTTCTTC
>-|TRBV2|TRBJ2-1|few
CARETGRHNEQFF
TGTGCCAGGGAGACAGGGAGGCACAATGAGCAGTTCTTC